This T cell receptor beta chain was sequenced during a study of T cells in localized non-small cell lung cancer. Profiling relied on immunoSEQ multiplex PCR, and the TCRdb table lists in-frame clones only, not all of them. Of 30,000 to 35,000 clones in the sample, less than 90% were seen once. General study points: Clonality of T cells reached its maximum in uninvolved adjacent lung, surpassing tumor. In adjacent lung appeared a median around 60 of the top 100 tumor clones. Heterogeneity remains possible, as sequencing covered one tumor region only.

Notes on this clone: Its antigen is unidentified.

Trimming took 5 bases from V and 1 from J; bases not matched to a gene: 7. The CDR3 sequence is 16 residues long. The V gene's germline CDR1 is LNHDA and CDR2 SQIVND (reference sequence). The clonotype was recovered from a female donor older than 55 with stage I lung adenocarcinoma. Source: peripheral blood, taken before any cancer treatment. V usage is TRBV19 and J usage is TRBJ1-3; 8 nucleotides match TRBD1. The CDR3 spells CASSVPGGSSGNTIYF. CDR3 nucleotide sequence: TGTGCCAGTAGTGTCCCAGGGGGCTCTTCTGGAAACACCATATATTTT.